The 3 T cell receptor beta chains below all came from one sample that was sequenced in a study of cytomegalovirus exposure and HLA in healthy donors. 60 Vbeta and 13 Jbeta primers were used in PCR. TCRdb's copy holds only in-frame clones and misses some; the assay was immunoSEQ multiplex PCR. Among about 160,000 clones listed, around three quarters were seen once. The sequenced material came from PBMCs. These receptors originate from a middle-aged man in good health and CMV-seropositive.

This clone was seen a single time. CDR3 region: CASSLATGGWETQYF. The CDR3 DNA is TGTGCCAGCAGCTTAGCGACAGGGGGCTGGGAGACCCAGTACTTC. The chain carries TRBV7-9 and TRBJ2-5; 10 bases line up with TRBD1. Germline assignment: CDR1 SEHNR and CDR2 FQNEAQ (reference sequence). CDR3 length: 15 residues. V shed 0 bases, J shed 5 bases, and the junction held 3 bases outside the gene matches.

V is TRBV6-5 and J is TRBJ1-2, with D perhaps TRBD1 (6 bases). The CDR3 runs to 13 residues. Deletions cut 9 bases from V and 2 bases from J, with 13 bases between. Germline assignment: CDR1 MNHEY and CDR2 SVGAGI. The CDR3 spells CASRRTDNYGYTF. Here the CDR3 DNA reads TGTGCCAGTCGGCGGACAGACAACTATGGCTACACCTTC.

This chain links TRBV5-6 with TRBJ2-7, with unresolved D. CDR1 SGHDT and CDR2 YYEEEE come from the germline V gene. V was clipped by 0 bases and J by 5 bases, with 9 bases between them. This CDR3 has 13 amino acids. The DNA of the CDR3 is TGTGCCAGCAGCTTGGCCCAGGTGGACGAGCAGTACTTC. Residues: CASSLAQVDEQYF.